Listed below are T cell receptor beta chains from one sample, sequenced in a study of T cell clusters in autoimmune cytopenias. TCRdb re-called the multiplex PCR reads and gives one entry per CDR3 protein, without DNA. Its table records 4,500 to 7,000 distinct CDR3 sequences. This same sample was also part of a study on T cell repertoires in aging, cancer and after chemotherapy.

Sample: peripheral blood. The receptors come from a human donor in good health. Both conserved end residues are part of each CDR3. The order of the fields is clone size, V gene, J gene, CDR3 protein. Rows may omit the clone size; those that give it use once, few, many or a size class.

size: -; V: TRBV27; J: TRBJ1-6; CDR3: CASGLGGGGSPLHF
size: -; V: TRBV18; J: TRBJ2-7; CDR3: CASGQGGYEQYF
size: medium-sized; V: TRBV6-5; J: TRBJ2-6; CDR3: CASSYSLPTSRQGATHSAF
size: -; V: TRBV5-1; J: TRBJ2-2; CDR3: CASSLDRPSTGELFF
size: medium-sized; V: TRBV6-6; J: TRBJ1-5; CDR3: CASSYRQPNQPQHF
size: medium-sized; V: TRBV27; J: TRBJ2-7; CDR3: CASSSLGLAGYEQYF
size: medium-sized; V: TRBV6-5; J: TRBJ2-1; CDR3: CASRTFSVMPNEQFF
size: medium-sized; V: TRBV15; J: TRBJ2-7; CDR3: CATSTWPPTSHDLLREQYF
size: -; V: TRBV20-1; J: TRBJ1-5; CDR3: CSARTTGKQPQHF
size: medium-sized; V: TRBV6-2/TRBV6-3; J: TRBJ2-5; CDR3: CASGDGGAQETQYF
size: medium-sized; V: TRBV7-9; J: TRBJ2-2; CDR3: CASSPRILARGSGELFF
size: medium-sized; V: TRBV18; J: TRBJ2-5; CDR3: CASSPLVVETQYF
size: medium-sized; V: TRBV18; J: TRBJ1-4; CDR3: CASSPTEGRGEKLFF
size: -; V: TRBV5-5; J: TRBJ1-5; CDR3: CASSLGGDQPQHF
size: -; V: TRBV5-1; J: TRBJ2-1; CDR3: CATSALEGVDEQFF
size: medium-sized; V: TRBV19; J: TRBJ1-3; CDR3: CASGVISSGNTIYF
size: -; V: TRBV7-2; J: TRBJ1-2; CDR3: CASSLGPGRDGYTF
size: medium-sized; V: TRBV15; J: TRBJ2-7; CDR3: CATSSGGGLTYEQYF
size: medium-sized; V: TRBV19; J: TRBJ2-1; CDR3: CASSTSGSTYNEQFF
size: medium-sized; V: TRBV29-1; J: TRBJ1-5; CDR3: CSVTGDGTGNQPQHF
size: medium-sized; V: TRBV27; J: TRBJ2-2; CDR3: CASRMTRGFTGELFF
size: medium-sized; V: TRBV19; J: TRBJ2-7; CDR3: CASSQTGAYEQYF
size: medium-sized; V: TRBV20-1; J: TRBJ2-2; CDR3: CSARDVRAGSGTNTGELFF
size: -; V: TRBV5-1; J: TRBJ1-1; CDR3: CASSLGTGGATDEAFF
size: -; V: TRBV20-1; J: TRBJ2-3; CDR3: CSARGRTGETDTQYF
size: -; V: TRBV20-1; J: TRBJ2-5; CDR3: CSARGSRSGGTQETQYF
size: medium-sized; V: TRBV19; J: TRBJ1-5; CDR3: CASSPPRQGRGNQPQHF
size: -; V: TRBV5-6; J: TRBJ1-1; CDR3: CASSIGGPEAFF
size: medium-sized; V: TRBV15; J: TRBJ1-6; CDR3: CATSRATENSPLHF
size: large; V: TRBV29-1; J: TRBJ2-2; CDR3: CSVVSMVGGELFF
size: -; V: TRBV7-4; J: TRBJ2-3; CDR3: CASSAPLAADTQYF
size: medium-sized; V: TRBV5-4; J: TRBJ1-1; CDR3: CASSLAAEAFF
size: -; V: TRBV24-1; J: TRBJ1-2; CDR3: CATSDSTGGGYTF
size: medium-sized; V: TRBV24-1; J: TRBJ1-1; CDR3: CATSERAGTEAFF
size: -; V: TRBV7-9; J: TRBJ2-7; CDR3: CASSGLPSYEQYF
size: medium-sized; V: TRBV19; J: TRBJ2-2; CDR3: CASSTTGGTGELFF
size: medium-sized; V: TRBV18; J: TRBJ2-2; CDR3: CASSPQAGTYTGELFF
size: -; V: TRBV11-2; J: TRBJ1-2; CDR3: CASSSRGYGYTF
size: -; V: TRBV6-5; J: TRBJ1-2; CDR3: CASRTHYGYTF
size: medium-sized; V: TRBV18; J: TRBJ1-6; CDR3: CASSPKLQDSPLHF
size: medium-sized; V: TRBV5-4; J: TRBJ2-3; CDR3: CASSDQGRGDTDTQYF
size: -; V: TRBV12-3/TRBV12-4; J: TRBJ1-5; CDR3: CASSSQAGGYSNQPQHF
size: -; V: TRBV7-9; J: TRBJ2-3; CDR3: CASSPSRARTDTQYF
size: -; V: TRBV10-1; J: TRBJ2-1; CDR3: CASSERVAGYNEQFF
size: medium-sized; V: TRBV19; J: TRBJ2-2; CDR3: CASTSSHLTGELFF
size: medium-sized; V: TRBV18; J: TRBJ1-3; CDR3: CASSPPGRSSGNTIYF